The clone carrying this TCR beta chain was seen a few times. Its specificity is not known. This specimen belongs to a study of regulatory T cells in long-lasting Graves disease. The time point: newly diagnosed GD, antithyroid drugs for less than 3 months. The TCR library was made from RNA that had been extracted from PBMCs in TRIzol. The CDR3 consists of 13 residues. V was pared by 0 bases and J by 4 bases, with 7 bases between. The V gene's germline CDR1 is LGHNA and CDR2 YNFKEQ. Study-level results: A greater number of public clonotypes (about 3,000) was shared by persistent patients than by new patients (around 1,000).

Arm-PCR with iRepertoire HTBI primers amplified the CDR3 regions for these TCR beta libraries. TCRdb used MiXCR to reprocess the multiplex PCR reads, holding one entry per CDR3 protein. The sample shows 530,000 or so distinct CDR3 sequences, roughly 13% of them seen only once. These same records also appear under a second study, on T cells in Graves' hyperthyroidism and ophthalmopathy. That paper adds: Carried out on the TCR CDR3, a first-round RT-PCR used the HTBI primer set.

The chain joins TRBV4-2 to TRBJ2-7; D not resolved. The material was peripheral blood mononuclear cells (PBMCs), obtained at new diagnosis, from a patient treated with antithyroid drugs. This TCR was sampled from a young man with Graves disease. The CDR3 DNA follows: TGTGCCAGCAGCCAAGATCGGCGGTACGAGCAGTACTTC. It codes for CASSQDRRYEQYF.